This T cell receptor (beta chain) emerged from a study of T-cell reconstitution after alpha-beta-depleted transplantation in children. Study-level results: There were reportedly several hundred expanded graft clones from which alpha-beta T cells came about two months after transplant. Fresh T-cell production supplied most of the T-cell counts and diversity seen one year after transplant. Recipient T cells and thymic progenitors that survived were the source of the high TCRbeta diversity seen at day 60 in some patients.

Unique molecular identifiers tagged the TCRbeta library. TCRdb reanalysed the PCR reads using MiXCR and keeps one entry per CDR3 protein. The data show around 440,000 distinct CDR3 sequences, with roughly a tenth seen just once and 2% to 2.5% held by the top ten. The CDR3 sequence is 13 residues long. Germline V gene lookup returns CDR1 MNHEY and CDR2 SVGEGT. Trimming shortened V by 6 bases and J by 1 base, and 9 bases separated the two germline ends. The table lists this clonotype with many counts. Its matching antigen is unknown. The specimen was PBMCs, collected before TCRalphabeta/CD19-depleted stem cell transplant. The V and J genes are TRBV6-2 or TRBV6-3 and TRBJ1-1, with D unclear. The TCR was taken from a child aged 2-9 years with inherited bone marrow failure, due to receive a stem cell transplant. CDR3 sequence reads: CASRPTTNTEAFF. The CDR3 DNA sequence: TGTGCCAGCAGGCCGACTACGAACACTGAAGCTTTCTTT.